This T cell receptor beta chain was captured in a study of cytotoxic CD8 clonotypes in ibrutinib-treated CLL. Background on the study: A median approximately 12 months of treatment, range 6 to 36, preceded the collection of response samples. An average of 255,043 productive templates and 94,082 productive rearrangements was obtained per sample.

Study results and caveats: Clonality grew at ibrutinib response; at progression, it decreased back toward baseline.

Targeted sequencing depth ranged from 1 in 200,000 to 1 in 1 million T cells. Sequencing used immunoSEQ multiplex PCR; TCRdb keeps in-frame clones, though not all of them. This table has over 100,000 clones, 70% to 90% appearing once. Concerning this clone: What it binds is not known.

Germline lookup yields CDR1 SGHTA and CDR2 FQGNSA. Trimming took off 4 bases at V and 4 bases at J, with 13 bases between the two ends. The CDR3 consists of 14 residues. Source: PBMCs, taken after 24 months of ibrutinib treatment. V gene TRBV7-2 combines with J gene TRBJ1-1; D is unclear. The clonotype originates from a human donor with chronic lymphocytic leukemia. The CDR3 DNA reads as TGTGCCAGCAGCTCATACGTGGGTGGCACTGAAGCTTTCTTT. It codes for CASSSYVGGTEAFF. Based on the CDR3 plus reference TRBV7-2 and TRBJ1-1, the full variable domain is GAGVSQSPSNKVTEKGKDVELRCDPISGHTALYWYRQSLGQGLEFLIYFQGNSAPDKSGLPSDRFSAERTGGSVSTLTIQRTQQEDSAVYLCASSSYVGGTEAFFGQGTRLTVV.